This T cell receptor (beta chain) appears in the sequencing data of a study of identical twins. Study outcomes and limitations: Potential partial confounding of zero-insertion analyses by invariant MAIT and iNKT cells was noted.

One entry per CDR3 protein results from TCRdb running MiXCR on the 5' RACE reads. The sample consists of about 390,000 distinct CDR3 sequences, roughly 9% of them appearing once. This clonotype was seen ten or more times. Its specificity is unknown. The V gene's germline CDR1 is SQVTM and CDR2 ANQGSEA. The CDR3 is 13 residues long. The V and J ends lost 3 bases and 0 bases respectively, with 5 bases between them. The V gene is TRBV29-1, the J gene TRBJ2-2; D gene uncertain. The TCR was taken from a woman aged 45 to 65 in good health. The sample consisted of naive T cells sorted from blood. The CDR3 spells CSVDAANTGELFF. Written as DNA, the CDR3 is TGCAGCGTTGATGCAGCGAACACCGGGGAGCTGTTTTTT.